These 27 T cell receptor beta chains were sequenced from one sample in a study of PD-1 blockade in classical Hodgkin lymphoma. Sequencing used immunoSEQ multiplex PCR; TCRdb keeps in-frame clones, though not all of them. Here the sample spans around 34,000 clones, less than 85% being singletons. Every patient was affected by relapse after autologous stem cell transplantation, while exposure to brentuximab vedotin was not uniform. Sequencing used peripheral blood mononuclear cells (PBMCs), obtained before the second cycle of nivolumab. These receptors were taken from a human donor with classical Hodgkin lymphoma.

This clone was counted a single time. The chain carries TRBV10-2 and TRBJ1-6, with 8 positions matching TRBD1. This CDR3 is 15 amino acids long. V trimming: 2 bases; J trimming: 8 bases; junction bases outside the gene matches: 5. Looked up from germline, CDR1 is WSHSY and CDR2 is SAAADI. DNA of the CDR3: TGCGCCAGCAGTGAGCTCTCAGGGGGCGATTCACCCCTCCACTTT. Translating gives CASSELSGGDSPLHF.

The CDR3 reads CATTSGGDDTQYF. The CDR3 region has the DNA TGTGCCACTACTAGCGGGGGGGATGATACGCAGTATTTT. The V call is TRBV10-3, the J call TRBJ2-3; 13 positions agree with TRBD2. CDR1 and CDR2 (germline): ENHRY, SYGVKD. The ends lost 10 bases at V and 6 bases at J; junction bases unmatched: 4. The CDR3 sequence is 13 residues long.

This sequence joins TRBV4-1 and TRBJ1-6; 8 nucleotides line up with TRBD1. V lost 0 bases, J lost 7 bases, and 5 bases stayed unmatched. From germline, CDR1 is MGHRA and CDR2 YSYEKL. There are 16 residues in the CDR3. In nucleotides, the CDR3 is TGCGCCAGCAGCCAAGATGCAGGGGGCGGGAATTCACCCCTCCACTTT. Protein product: CASSQDAGGGNSPLHF.

The chain joins TRBV6-1 to TRBJ2-1, with 7 positions matching TRBD2. The CDR3 length is 15 residues. The germline V gene encodes CDR1 MNHNS and CDR2 SASEGT. V lost 1 base to trimming and J lost 10 bases; unmatched junction nucleotides: 10. Here the CDR3 DNA reads TGTGCCAGCAGTGAAGAGCATAGGTGGGGGGGAGAGCAGTTCTTC. Encoded protein: CASSEEHRWGGEQFF.

The V gene is TRBV30, the J gene TRBJ1-6; D is unclear. V gave up 4 bases and J gave up 7 bases, with 23 bases separating them. CDR1 and CDR2 from the germline V gene are GTSNPN and SVGIG (reference sequence). The CDR3 totals 17 residues. This CDR3 is CAWTASRVRGGNSPLHF. As DNA, the CDR3 is TGTGCCTGGACCGCCAGTAGGGTTCGGGGAGGAAATTCACCCCTCCACTTT.

The chain links TRBV7-8 to TRBJ1-1; 7 bases align to TRBD1. The CDR3 has 15 residues. The germline gives CDR1 SGHVS, CDR2 FQNEAQ. J lost 4 bases, V lost 1 base, and 6 bases had no gene match. CDR3 coding DNA: TGTGCCAGCAGCTTAGGGACAGGCTGGGGCACTGAAGCTTTCTTT. It encodes CASSLGTGWGTEAFF.

This chain joins TRBV2 and TRBJ1-3, with D perhaps TRBD1 (6 bases). The germline V and J ends were trimmed by 6 bases and 3 bases, with 15 bases remaining between them. This CDR3 comprises 15 residues. The V gene's germline CDR1 is SNHLY and CDR2 FYNNEI. In DNA, the CDR3 is TGTGCCAGCAGCCGAGGGGGTTTACGTGGAAACACCATATATTTT. Translated, it gives CASSRGGLRGNTIYF.

CDR3 nucleotides: TGTGCCAGCAGCCCTAGGGGGGCCATGAACACTGAAGCTTTCTTT. Its translation: CASSPRGAMNTEAFF. The V and J genes are TRBV14 and TRBJ1-1; weak D call: TRBD1 (6 bases). The CDR3 covers 15 residues. Trimming pared 4 bases from V and 0 bases from J, leaving 12 bases between. Germline V gene sequence: CDR1 SGHDN, CDR2 FVKESK.

CDR3 region: CATSRSLPSSGNTIYF. The CDR3 nucleotides are TGTGCCACCAGCAGATCCCTTCCCAGCTCTGGAAACACCATATATTTT. V is TRBV15 and J is TRBJ1-3; the D is unclear. With 2 bases removed from V and 0 bases from J, the gap between germline ends came to 11 bases. The germline V gene encodes CDR1 LNHNV and CDR2 YYDKDF (reference sequence). The CDR3 extends over 16 amino acids.

The V call is TRBV18, the J call TRBJ1-6; TRBD1 aligns across 9 bases. The CDR3 contains 16 residues. Germline CDR1 is KGHSH and CDR2 is LQKENI. V lost 5 bases, J lost 4 bases, and 6 bases stayed unmatched. CDR3 DNA sequence: TGTGCCAGCTCAAAACAGGGGGCGAGGTATAATTCACCCCTCCACTTT. This sequence encodes CASSKQGARYNSPLHF. Using reference TRBV18 and TRBJ1-6 for the parts outside the CDR3, the full variable domain is NAGVMQNPRHLVRRRGQEARLRCSPMKGHSHVYWYRQLPEEGLKFMVYLQKENIIDESGMPKERFSAEFPKEGPSILRIQQVVRGDSAAYFCASSKQGARYNSPLHFGNGTRLTVT.

The V gene is TRBV7-9, the J gene TRBJ1-2, with a possible D match to TRBD1 (5 bases). Trimming cost V 2 bases and J 7 bases, with 8 bases left between them. The CDR3 length is 12 residues. Germline V gene lookup returns CDR1 SEHNR and CDR2 FQNEAQ (reference sequence). The CDR3 here is CASSLQGGGYTF. The CDR3 nucleotides are TGTGCCAGCAGCTTACAGGGTGGTGGCTACACCTTC.

The chain links TRBV6-5 to TRBJ1-6, with D uncertain. Trimming shortened V by 4 bases and J by 9 bases, and 13 bases separated the two germline ends. CDR1 MNHEY and CDR2 SVGAGI come from the germline V gene. CDR3 length: 14 amino acids. The CDR3 sequence is CASSSPGGPSPLHF. As DNA, the CDR3 is TGTGCCAGCAGTTCCCCCGGTGGGCCTTCACCCCTCCACTTT.

The chain combines TRBV2 with TRBJ1-4; no clear D. The CDR3 length is 13 residues. CDR1 and CDR2 from the germline V gene are SNHLY and FYNNEI. V dropped 8 bases and J dropped 12 bases, with 19 bases sitting between them. The CDR3 DNA reads TGTGCCAGCGCTTTTCGAGCAGGAGGTGAACTGTTTTTT. This gives the protein CASAFRAGGELFF.

The gene calls are TRBV10-3 and TRBJ1-6; no reliable D call. The germline V gene has CDR1 ENHRY and CDR2 SYGVKD. Between the trimmed V and J ends, which lost 4 bases and 8 bases, there was a span of 6 bases. This CDR3 comprises 12 residues. The CDR3 DNA reads TGTGCCATCAGTGCAGGAGATTCACCCCTCCACTTT. Encoded protein: CAISAGDSPLHF.

The chain combines TRBV19 with TRBJ2-1, with a weak D call TRBD1 (6 bases). Germline V gene data show CDR1 as LNHDA and CDR2 as SQIVND (reference sequence). The CDR3 totals 13 residues. V was clipped by 7 bases and J by 2 bases, with 9 bases between them. CDR3 protein: CASKGDTYNEQFF. CDR3 DNA sequence: TGTGCCAGTAAGGGGGACACCTACAATGAGCAGTTCTTC.

V and J are TRBV4-1 and TRBJ1-3; D is unclear. V was clipped by 2 bases and J by 2 bases, with 10 bases between them. The CDR3 length is 15 residues. Germline-derived CDR1 and CDR2 are MGHRA and YSYEKL. The CDR3 sequence: CASSQWASAGNTIYF. Here the CDR3 DNA reads TGCGCCAGCAGCCAATGGGCCTCGGCTGGAAACACCATATATTTT.

The chain is built from TRBV5-1 and TRBJ1-1, with 12 bases fitting TRBD1. Unmatched junction bases numbered 9, after V lost 0 bases and J lost 9 bases. Germline CDR1 SGHRS, CDR2 YFSETQ. This CDR3 has 16 residues. CDR3 sequence reads: CASSLGSGTGGMKAFF. In nucleotides, the CDR3 is TGCGCCAGCAGCTTGGGTTCCGGGACAGGGGGCATGAAAGCTTTCTTT.

This clone appeared once. The chain combines TRBV7-9 with TRBJ1-1; TRBD1 matches 7 bases. CDR3 length equals 15 residues. V shed 3 bases and J 0 bases; nucleotides not matched to a gene: 4. Germline CDR1 SEHNR, CDR2 FQNEAQ (reference sequence). DNA of the CDR3: TGTGCCAGCAGCTTGACAGGGATCATGAACACTGAAGCTTTCTTT. Translated, it gives CASSLTGIMNTEAFF.

V and J are TRBV4-3 and TRBJ2-5, with D possibly being TRBD1 (5 bases). The CDR3 is made up of 14 amino acids. Looked up from germline, CDR1 is LGHNA and CDR2 is YSLEER. Trimming removed 1 base from V and 4 bases from J, with 10 bases in between. The CDR3 DNA sequence: TGCGCCAGCAGCCAAGTTGGTAGGGGAGAGACCCAGTACTTC. This codes for CASSQVGRGETQYF.

The chain uses TRBV19 and TRBJ1-4; D is unclear. There are 15 residues in the CDR3. Per germline, CDR1 LNHDA and CDR2 SQIVND (reference sequence). Trimming took off 5 bases at V and 5 bases at J, with 15 bases between the two ends. The CDR3 here is CASSARRLDNEKLFF. Written as DNA, the CDR3 is TGTGCCAGTAGTGCCCGACGGCTAGACAATGAAAAACTGTTTTTT.

The chain combines TRBV18 with TRBJ1-6; D is possibly TRBD1 (5 bases). Trimming removed 0 bases at V and 14 bases at J, with 23 bases between. Germline values: CDR1 KGHSH, CDR2 LQKENI. This CDR3 has 17 residues. The CDR3 region has the DNA TGTGCCAGCTCACCACCAAACGGGGCCTGGGATGTGTTGTCCCTCCACTTT. This translates into CASSPPNGAWDVLSLHF.

This chain links TRBV19 with TRBJ2-7; weak D call: TRBD2 (6 bases). This CDR3 region has 13 residues. Trimming removed 7 bases at V and 0 bases at J, with 10 bases between. CDR1 is LNHDA and CDR2 is SQIVND in the germline V gene (reference sequence). The CDR3 region is CASKAGSSYEQYF. CDR3 nucleotides: TGTGCCAGTAAAGCGGGCAGCTCCTACGAGCAGTACTTC.

This clone was seen once. The chain is built from TRBV18 and TRBJ2-4; TRBD2 matches 10 bases. The CDR3 spans 13 residues. Trimming cost V 2 bases and J 8 bases; bases outside gene matches: 0. Per the germline V gene, CDR1 is KGHSH and CDR2 is LQKENI. The CDR3 reads CASSPGTSDIQYF. CDR3 coding DNA: TGTGCCAGCTCACCAGGGACTAGCGACATTCAGTACTTC.

This chain connects TRBV5-6 to TRBJ1-2, with a tentative D call TRBD1 (6 bases). Germline loops: CDR1 SGHDT, CDR2 YYEEEE. The CDR3 totals 14 residues. Trimming left V 6 bases short and J 7 bases short, with 19 bases between. CDR3 region: CASNLGGGGGGYTF. For the CDR3, the DNA is TGTGCCAGCAACCTTGGTGGAGGGGGTGGTGGCTACACCTTC.

The chain carries TRBV19 and TRBJ2-2, with D possibly being TRBD1 (5 bases). Germline CDR1 reads LNHDA; CDR2 reads SQIVND (reference sequence). The CDR3 is 14 amino acids. Trimming stripped 5 bases from V and 2 bases from J, with 9 bases between. The CDR3 DNA reads as TGTGCCAGTAGTCAGGGCGTAAACACCGGGGAGCTGTTTTTT. It specifies CASSQGVNTGELFF.

This clone was picked up a small number of times. In the same sample, other DNA sequences code for this CDR3. The chain combines TRBV4-1 with TRBJ2-7, with no clear D. Germline CDR1 MGHRA, CDR2 YSYEKL. The V end lost 0 bases, the J end lost 0 bases, and 6 bases lay between the germline ends. The CDR3 is made up of 14 amino acids. The CDR3 sequence: CASSQDPDSYEQYF. The CDR3 nucleotides read TGCGCCAGCAGCCAAGACCCGGACTCCTACGAGCAGTACTTC.

The rearrangement links TRBV10-3 to TRBJ2-5, with TRBD2 as a possible D gene (5 bases). Germline V gives CDR1 ENHRY, CDR2 SYGVKD. This CDR3 comprises 13 residues. The V end was cut by 6 bases, the J end by 5 bases, with 13 bases between. In DNA, the CDR3 is TGTGCCATCAGGGACTCCGGCTCGGAGACCCAGTACTTC. It encodes CAIRDSGSETQYF.